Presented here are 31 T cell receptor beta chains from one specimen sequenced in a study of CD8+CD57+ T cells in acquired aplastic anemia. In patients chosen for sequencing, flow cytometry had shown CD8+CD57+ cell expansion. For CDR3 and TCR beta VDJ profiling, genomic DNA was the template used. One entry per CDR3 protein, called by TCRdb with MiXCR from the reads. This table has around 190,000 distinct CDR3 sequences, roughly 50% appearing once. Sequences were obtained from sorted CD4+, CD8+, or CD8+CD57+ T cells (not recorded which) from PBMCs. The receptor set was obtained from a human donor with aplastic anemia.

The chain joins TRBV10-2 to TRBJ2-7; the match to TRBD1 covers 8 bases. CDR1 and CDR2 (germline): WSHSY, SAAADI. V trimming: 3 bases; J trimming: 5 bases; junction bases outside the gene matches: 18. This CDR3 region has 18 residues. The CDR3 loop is CASSEGPGGKLLFNEQYF. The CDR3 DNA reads TGCGCCAGCAGTGAAGGGCCAGGGGGCAAGTTATTGTTCAACGAGCAGTACTTC.

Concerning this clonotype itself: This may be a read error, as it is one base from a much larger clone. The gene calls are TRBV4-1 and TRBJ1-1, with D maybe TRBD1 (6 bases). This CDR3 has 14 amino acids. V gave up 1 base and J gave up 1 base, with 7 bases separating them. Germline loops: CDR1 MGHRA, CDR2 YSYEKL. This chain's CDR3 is CASSQAGQNTEAFF. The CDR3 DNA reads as TGCGCCAGCAGCCAAGCGGGACAGAACACTGAAGCTTTCTTT.

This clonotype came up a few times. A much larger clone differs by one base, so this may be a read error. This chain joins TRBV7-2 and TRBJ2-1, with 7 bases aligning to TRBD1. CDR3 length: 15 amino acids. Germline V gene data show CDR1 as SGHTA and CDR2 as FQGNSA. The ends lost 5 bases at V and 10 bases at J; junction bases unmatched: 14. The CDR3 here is CASSPRRLQGVEQFF. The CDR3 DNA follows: TGTGCCAGCAGCCCCCGTCGGCTCCAGGGGGTCGAGCAGTTCTTC.

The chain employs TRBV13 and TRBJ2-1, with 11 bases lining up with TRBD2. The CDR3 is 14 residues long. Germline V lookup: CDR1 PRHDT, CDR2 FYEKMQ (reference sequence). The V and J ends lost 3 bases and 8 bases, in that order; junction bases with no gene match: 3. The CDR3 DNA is TGTGCCAGCAGCTTCTATAGCGGGGGGGATGAGCAGTTCTTC. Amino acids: CASSFYSGGDEQFF.

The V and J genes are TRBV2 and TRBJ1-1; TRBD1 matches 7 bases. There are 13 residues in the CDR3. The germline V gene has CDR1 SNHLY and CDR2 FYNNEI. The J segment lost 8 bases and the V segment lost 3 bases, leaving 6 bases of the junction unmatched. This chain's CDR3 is CASSDGQEVEAFF. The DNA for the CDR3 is TGTGCCAGCAGTGACGGACAGGAGGTCGAAGCTTTCTTT.

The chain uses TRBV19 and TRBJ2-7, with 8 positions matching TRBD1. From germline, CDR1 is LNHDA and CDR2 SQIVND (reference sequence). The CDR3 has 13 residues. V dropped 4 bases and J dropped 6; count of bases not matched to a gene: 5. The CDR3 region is CASSKTTGGEQYF. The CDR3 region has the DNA TGTGCCAGTAGTAAAACTACAGGGGGCGAGCAGTACTTC.

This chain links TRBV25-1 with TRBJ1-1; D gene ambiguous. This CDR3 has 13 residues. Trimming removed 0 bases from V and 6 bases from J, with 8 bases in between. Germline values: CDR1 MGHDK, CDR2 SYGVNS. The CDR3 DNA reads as TGTGCCAGCAGTGAATATCCCGTCCCTGAAGCTTTCTTT. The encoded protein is CASSEYPVPEAFF.

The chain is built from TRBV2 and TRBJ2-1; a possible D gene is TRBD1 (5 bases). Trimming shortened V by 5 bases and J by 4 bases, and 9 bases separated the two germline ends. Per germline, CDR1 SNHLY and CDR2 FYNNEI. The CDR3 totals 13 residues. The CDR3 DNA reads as TGTGCCAGCAGTTTACCAGGGTACAATGAGCAGTTCTTC. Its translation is CASSLPGYNEQFF.

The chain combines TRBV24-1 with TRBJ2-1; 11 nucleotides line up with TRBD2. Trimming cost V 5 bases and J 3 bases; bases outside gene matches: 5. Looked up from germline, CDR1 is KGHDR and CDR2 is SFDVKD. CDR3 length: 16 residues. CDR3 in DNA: TGTGCCACCAGTGCCGGACTAGCGGGCCTCTACAATGAGCAGTTCTTC. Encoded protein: CATSAGLAGLYNEQFF.

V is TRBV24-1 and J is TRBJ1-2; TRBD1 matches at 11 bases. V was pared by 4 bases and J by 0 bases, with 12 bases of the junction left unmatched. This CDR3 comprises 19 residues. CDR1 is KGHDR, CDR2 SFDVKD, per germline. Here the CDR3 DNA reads TGTGCCACCAGTGAGTCCCCCGGGACAGGGGGTGCCACTAACTATGGCTACACCTTC. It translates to CATSESPGTGGATNYGYTF.

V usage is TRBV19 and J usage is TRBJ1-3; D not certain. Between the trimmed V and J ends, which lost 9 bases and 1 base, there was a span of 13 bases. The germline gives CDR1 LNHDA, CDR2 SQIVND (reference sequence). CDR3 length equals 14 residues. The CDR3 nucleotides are TGTGCCAGCAGCCAACCCGAGTCTGGAAACACCATATATTTT. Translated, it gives CASSQPESGNTIYF.

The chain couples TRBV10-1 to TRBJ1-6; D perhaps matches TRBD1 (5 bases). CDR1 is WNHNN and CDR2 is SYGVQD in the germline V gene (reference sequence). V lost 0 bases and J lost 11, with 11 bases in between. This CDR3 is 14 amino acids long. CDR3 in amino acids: CASSESRGVTPLHF. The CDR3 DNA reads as TGCGCCAGCAGTGAGTCGAGAGGGGTTACACCCCTCCACTTT.

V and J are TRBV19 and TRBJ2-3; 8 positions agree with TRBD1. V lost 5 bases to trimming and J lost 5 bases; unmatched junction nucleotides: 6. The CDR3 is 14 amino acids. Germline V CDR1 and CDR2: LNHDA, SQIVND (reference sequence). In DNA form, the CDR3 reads TGTGCCAGTAGTGCTGGACAGGGAGGAGATACGCAGTATTTT. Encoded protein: CASSAGQGGDTQYF.

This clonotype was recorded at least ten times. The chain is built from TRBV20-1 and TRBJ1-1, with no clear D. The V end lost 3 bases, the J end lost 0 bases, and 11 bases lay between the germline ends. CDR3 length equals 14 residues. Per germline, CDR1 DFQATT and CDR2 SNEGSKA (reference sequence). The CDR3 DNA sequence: TGCAGTGCTAGTACCCCGAAAATGAACACTGAAGCTTTCTTT. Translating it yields CSASTPKMNTEAFF.

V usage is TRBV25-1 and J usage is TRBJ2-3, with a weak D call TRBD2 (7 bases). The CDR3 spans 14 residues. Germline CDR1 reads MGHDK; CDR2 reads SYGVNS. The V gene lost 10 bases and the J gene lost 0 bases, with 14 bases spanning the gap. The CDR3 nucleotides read TGTGCCACCTATGGGGGGGCTAGCACAGATACGCAGTATTTT. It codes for CATYGGASTDTQYF.

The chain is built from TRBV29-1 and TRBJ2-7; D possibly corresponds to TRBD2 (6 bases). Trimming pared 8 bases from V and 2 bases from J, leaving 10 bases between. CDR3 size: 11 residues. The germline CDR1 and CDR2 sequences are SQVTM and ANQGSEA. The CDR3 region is CSIQRAYEQYF. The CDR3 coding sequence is TGCAGCATACAGCGGGCCTACGAGCAGTACTTC.

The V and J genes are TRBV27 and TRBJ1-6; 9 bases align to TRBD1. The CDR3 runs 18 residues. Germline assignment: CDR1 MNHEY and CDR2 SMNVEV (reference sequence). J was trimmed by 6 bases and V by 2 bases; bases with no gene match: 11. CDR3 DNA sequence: TGTGCCAGCAGTTTAAAGCCATCCGGGACAGGGAGTAATTCACCCCTCCACTTT. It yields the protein CASSLKPSGTGSNSPLHF.

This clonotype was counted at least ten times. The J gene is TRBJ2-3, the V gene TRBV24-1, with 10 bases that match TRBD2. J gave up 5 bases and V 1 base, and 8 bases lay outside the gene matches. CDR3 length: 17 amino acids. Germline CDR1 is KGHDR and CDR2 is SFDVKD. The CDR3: CATSDFSSGGAGDTQYF. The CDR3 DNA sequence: TGTGCCACCAGTGATTTTTCCAGCGGGGGGGCTGGAGATACGCAGTATTTT.

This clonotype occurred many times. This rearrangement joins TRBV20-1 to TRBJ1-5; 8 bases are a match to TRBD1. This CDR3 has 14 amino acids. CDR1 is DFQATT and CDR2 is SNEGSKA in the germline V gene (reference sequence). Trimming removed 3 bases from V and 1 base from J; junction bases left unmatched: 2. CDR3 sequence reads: CSARRTGSNQPQHF. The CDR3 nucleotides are TGCAGTGCTAGGAGGACAGGGAGCAATCAGCCCCAGCATTTT.

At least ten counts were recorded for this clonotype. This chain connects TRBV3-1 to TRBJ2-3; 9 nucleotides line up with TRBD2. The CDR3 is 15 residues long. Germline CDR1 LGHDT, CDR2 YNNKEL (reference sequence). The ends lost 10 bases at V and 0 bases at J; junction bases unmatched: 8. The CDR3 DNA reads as TGTGCCACCACGCAGCGGGGGGCGAGCACAGATACGCAGTATTTT. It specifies CATTQRGASTDTQYF.

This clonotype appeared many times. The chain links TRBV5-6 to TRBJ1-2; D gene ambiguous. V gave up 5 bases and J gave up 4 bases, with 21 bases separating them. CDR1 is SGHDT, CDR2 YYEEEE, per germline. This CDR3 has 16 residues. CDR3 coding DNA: TGTGCCAGCAGATGGGGAAACGGGGTGAAATTCTATGGCTACACCTTC. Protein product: CASRWGNGVKFYGYTF.

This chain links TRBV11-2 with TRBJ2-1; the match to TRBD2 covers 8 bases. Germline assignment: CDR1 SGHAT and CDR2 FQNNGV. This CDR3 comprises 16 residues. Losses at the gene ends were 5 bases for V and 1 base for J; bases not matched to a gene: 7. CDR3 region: CASSRSGGYSYNEQFF. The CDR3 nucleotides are TGTGCCAGCAGCAGATCGGGGGGGTATTCCTACAATGAGCAGTTCTTC.

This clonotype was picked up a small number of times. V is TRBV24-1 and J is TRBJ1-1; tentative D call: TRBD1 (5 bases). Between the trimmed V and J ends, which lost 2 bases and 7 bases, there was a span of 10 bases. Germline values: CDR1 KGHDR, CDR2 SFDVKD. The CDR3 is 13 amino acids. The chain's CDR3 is CATSDSTEFEAFF. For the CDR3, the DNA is TGTGCCACCAGTGATTCGACAGAGTTTGAAGCTTTCTTT.

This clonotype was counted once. CDR3 bases: TGTGCCAGCAGCCGGACAGGGGATGGCTACACCTTC. It yields the protein CASSRTGDGYTF. The chain joins TRBV6-1 to TRBJ1-2; 9 bases fit TRBD1. Germline CDR1 is MNHNS and CDR2 is SASEGT. J lost 6 bases, V lost 6 bases, and 2 bases had no gene match. The CDR3 sequence is 12 residues long.

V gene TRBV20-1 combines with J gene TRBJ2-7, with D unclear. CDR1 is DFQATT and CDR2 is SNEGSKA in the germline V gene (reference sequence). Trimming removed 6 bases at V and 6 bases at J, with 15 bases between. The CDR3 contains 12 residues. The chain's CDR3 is CSAAVQEREQYF. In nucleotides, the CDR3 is TGCAGTGCCGCGGTACAAGAGCGCGAGCAGTACTTC.

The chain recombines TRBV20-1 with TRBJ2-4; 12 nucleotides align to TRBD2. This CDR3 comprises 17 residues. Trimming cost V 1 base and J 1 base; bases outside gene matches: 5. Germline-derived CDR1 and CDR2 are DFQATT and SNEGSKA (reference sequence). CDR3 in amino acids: CSARGLAGGPAKNIQYF. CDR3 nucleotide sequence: TGCAGTGCTAGAGGCCTAGCGGGGGGGCCCGCCAAAAACATTCAGTACTTC.

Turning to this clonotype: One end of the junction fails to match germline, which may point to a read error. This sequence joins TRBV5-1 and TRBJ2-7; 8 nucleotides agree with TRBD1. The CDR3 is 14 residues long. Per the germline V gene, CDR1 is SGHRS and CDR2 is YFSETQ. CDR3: CASSPDRVTYERYF. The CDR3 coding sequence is TGCGCCAGCAGCCCGGACAGGGTTACCTACGAGCGGTACTTC.

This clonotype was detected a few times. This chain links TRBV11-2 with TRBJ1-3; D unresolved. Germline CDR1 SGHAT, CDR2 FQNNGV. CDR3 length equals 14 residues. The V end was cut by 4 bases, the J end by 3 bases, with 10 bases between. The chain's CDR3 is CASSSSRSGNTIYF. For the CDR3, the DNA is TGTGCCAGCAGCTCGAGCCGGAGTGGAAACACCATATATTTT.

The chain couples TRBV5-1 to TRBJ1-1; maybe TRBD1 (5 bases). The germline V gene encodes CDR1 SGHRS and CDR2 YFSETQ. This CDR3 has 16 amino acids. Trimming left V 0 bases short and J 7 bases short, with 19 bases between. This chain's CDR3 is CASSLGGVPSYNEAFF. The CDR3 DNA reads TGCGCCAGCAGCTTGGGGGGCGTACCCTCCTACAATGAAGCTTTCTTT.

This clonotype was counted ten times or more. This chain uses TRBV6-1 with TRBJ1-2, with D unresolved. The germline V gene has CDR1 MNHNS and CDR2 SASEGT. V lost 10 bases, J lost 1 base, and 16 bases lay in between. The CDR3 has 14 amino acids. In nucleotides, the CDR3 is TGTGCCACCAGGACGCCCCAGATTAACTATGGCTACACCTTC. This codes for CATRTPQINYGYTF.

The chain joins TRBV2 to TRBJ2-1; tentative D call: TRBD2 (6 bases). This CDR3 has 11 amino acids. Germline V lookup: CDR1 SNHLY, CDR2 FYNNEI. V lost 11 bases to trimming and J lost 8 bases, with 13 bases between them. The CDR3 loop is CAGSTSHEQFF. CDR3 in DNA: TGTGCCGGGTCTACTAGCCATGAGCAGTTCTTC.